This T cell receptor beta chain was sequenced during a study of graft-versus-host responses after intestinal transplantation (dated by TCRdb to the early 2020s). At the level of the whole study: The transplants that recipients received were multivisceral, liver-intestinal, or isolated intestinal. After intestinal transplantation, graft-versus-host and host-versus-graft alloreactive T cell clones in the graft, circulation and bone marrow were tracked using bulk TCR-beta CDR3 sequencing. To identify alloreactive clones, pre-transplant mixed lymphocyte reaction products were sequenced and then compared with unstimulated pre-transplant donor and recipient T cells. Anti-thymocyte globulin induction was given to all recipients, followed by maintenance tacrolimus and steroids for 2 to 3 years. The cohort enrolled about two dozen intestinal transplant recipients, one of whom was a retransplant, and 3 patients without pretransplant specimens were excluded. Donor T cell macrochimerism was defined as a peak of at least 4% donor T cells among recipient peripheral blood mononuclear cells. Rather than being sequenced by the commercial service, samples from a few later patients were sequenced in-house on an Illumina MiSeq and processed with MiXCR.

Blood samples were collected up to 4 times in the first month after transplant and then at least monthly when available. As concerns this clone: Its antigen is unknown. Base qualities are not at hand, and no much larger clone is one base apart.

Overall results and qualifications from the work: The conclusions were limited by the relatively low number and heterogeneity of the intestinal transplant patients. Early after transplant, peak levels of circulating GvH clones were found to be associated with declines in HvG clones. GvH clones were found in recipient bone marrow, and some of the GvH clones appeared earlier in ileal mucosa or blood, which is consistent with an intestinal mucosal origin. High GvH to HvG T cell clonal ratios were observed in the allografts of patients with donor T cell macrochimerism.

The library was produced with the immunoSEQ multiplex PCR assay. For most patients, genomic DNA was subjected to high-throughput TCR-beta CDR3 sequencing by Adaptive Biotechnologies. The study's own analysis went as follows. Adaptive's ImmunoSEQ software was the source of the TCR sequencing data for 15 to 20 patients, while a few other patients were processed with MiXCR and VDJtools. CDR3 nucleotide sequences shared between donor and recipient were removed because the origin of such sequences could not be assigned. To be classed as alloreactive, a clone needed at least 2-fold expansion over unstimulated cells and a minimum CFSE-low frequency of 0.002% (template counts) or 0.001% (read counts). A clone was considered mappable if detected in the sequenced pre-transplant spleen, lymph node, or MLR CFSE-low populations of the donor or recipient. Cumulative frequency of alloreactive clones was calculated as a percentage of all sequences weighted by copy number. In TCRdb, the immuneACCESS table is reduced to in-frame sequences with V and J assigned. These tables do not hold every clone; where another copy was compared, an unresolved V gene accounts for under half, and the others remain unexplained. That table is the source of V, J and clone size, and D and trimming were worked out from the DNA. Recorded for this sample are approximately 16,000 clones; over 75% of them occurred a single time. The leading ten clones occupy approximately 5.6% of the sample.

The germline V gene gives CDR1 as SGHRS and CDR2 as YFSETQ. Germline trimming amounts to 1 base on V and 4 bases on J, with 9 as the count of junction bases outside the gene matches. The CDR3 holds 16 amino acids from the cysteine to the phenylalanine. The entry retains the CDR3 DNA only, 48 bases that are in frame from base 1. The sequence is built from TRBV5-1 and TRBJ2-5, with 8 bases aligning to TRBD1. The sequencing used PBMCs, collected around 110 days after intestinal transplant. This receptor was identified in a human patient who received an intestinal transplant, so some T cells may come from the graft donor. The CDR3 amino acid sequence is: CASSLTAGGSGETQYF. The sequenced DNA: TGCGCCAGCAGCTTGACGGCAGGGGGCTCGGGAGAGACCCAGTACTTC.